This T cell receptor (beta chain) was recovered during a study of shared clonotypes between healthy human individuals. The authors ran the assay at deep level. The assay was immunoSEQ multiplex PCR, and TCRdb's table has in-frame clones only and misses some. The data contain 750,000 to 1,000,000 clones, 90% to 95% of them singletons. As defined, naive CD8 cells were CD45RO-negative and positively selected for CCR7, with terminally differentiated effector memory CD45RA+ cells excluded. Sample: naive CD8+ T cells sorted from blood. The TCR sequence derives from a man aged 25 to 40 in good health.

The CDR3 sequence is CASSLGQGLDEQYF. In DNA form, the CDR3 reads TGTGCCAGCAGCCTAGGACAGGGGTTGGACGAGCAGTACTTC. The chain couples TRBV7-2 to TRBJ2-7, with 9 nucleotides matching TRBD1. The CDR3 runs to 14 residues. Germline V CDR1 and CDR2: SGHTA, FQGNSA. With 5 bases clipped from V and 5 bases from J, the junction kept 7 bases outside the gene matches.